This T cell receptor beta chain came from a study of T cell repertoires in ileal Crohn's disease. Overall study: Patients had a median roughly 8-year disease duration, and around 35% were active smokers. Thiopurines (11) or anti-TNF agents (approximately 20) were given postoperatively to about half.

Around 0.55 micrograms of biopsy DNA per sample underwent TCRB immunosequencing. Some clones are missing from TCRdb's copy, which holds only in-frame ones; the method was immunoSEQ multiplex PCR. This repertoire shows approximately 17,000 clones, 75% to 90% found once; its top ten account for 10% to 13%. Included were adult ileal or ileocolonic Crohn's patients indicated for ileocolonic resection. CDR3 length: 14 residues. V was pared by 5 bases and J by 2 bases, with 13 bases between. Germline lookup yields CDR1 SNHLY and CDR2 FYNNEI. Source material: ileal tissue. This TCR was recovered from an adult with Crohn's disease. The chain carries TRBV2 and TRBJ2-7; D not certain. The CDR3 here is CASSTAVPTYEQYF. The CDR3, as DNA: TGTGCCAGCAGTACAGCAGTGCCCACCTACGAGCAGTACTTC.